This TCR beta chain emerged from a study of post-analysis software for immune sequencing data. TCR beta libraries were prepared from cDNA with unique molecular identifiers. TCRdb independently ran MiXCR on the PCR reads; one entry per CDR3 protein. Among approximately 730,000 distinct CDR3 sequences, roughly 50% were seen once, and the ten largest hold 4.9%. Input material: blood. The TCR comes from a girl under 18 with multiple sclerosis.

CDR3 DNA: TGTGCCAGCAGTTACGGTGGACCGAAGAGTAGTGATTCGAACTATGGCTACACCTTC. This codes for CASSYGGPKSSDSNYGYTF. This chain joins TRBV6-5 and TRBJ1-2; D call uncertain. Trimming left V 2 bases short and J 2 bases short, with 24 bases between. Germline CDR1 and CDR2: MNHEY and SVGAGI. The CDR3 covers 19 residues.